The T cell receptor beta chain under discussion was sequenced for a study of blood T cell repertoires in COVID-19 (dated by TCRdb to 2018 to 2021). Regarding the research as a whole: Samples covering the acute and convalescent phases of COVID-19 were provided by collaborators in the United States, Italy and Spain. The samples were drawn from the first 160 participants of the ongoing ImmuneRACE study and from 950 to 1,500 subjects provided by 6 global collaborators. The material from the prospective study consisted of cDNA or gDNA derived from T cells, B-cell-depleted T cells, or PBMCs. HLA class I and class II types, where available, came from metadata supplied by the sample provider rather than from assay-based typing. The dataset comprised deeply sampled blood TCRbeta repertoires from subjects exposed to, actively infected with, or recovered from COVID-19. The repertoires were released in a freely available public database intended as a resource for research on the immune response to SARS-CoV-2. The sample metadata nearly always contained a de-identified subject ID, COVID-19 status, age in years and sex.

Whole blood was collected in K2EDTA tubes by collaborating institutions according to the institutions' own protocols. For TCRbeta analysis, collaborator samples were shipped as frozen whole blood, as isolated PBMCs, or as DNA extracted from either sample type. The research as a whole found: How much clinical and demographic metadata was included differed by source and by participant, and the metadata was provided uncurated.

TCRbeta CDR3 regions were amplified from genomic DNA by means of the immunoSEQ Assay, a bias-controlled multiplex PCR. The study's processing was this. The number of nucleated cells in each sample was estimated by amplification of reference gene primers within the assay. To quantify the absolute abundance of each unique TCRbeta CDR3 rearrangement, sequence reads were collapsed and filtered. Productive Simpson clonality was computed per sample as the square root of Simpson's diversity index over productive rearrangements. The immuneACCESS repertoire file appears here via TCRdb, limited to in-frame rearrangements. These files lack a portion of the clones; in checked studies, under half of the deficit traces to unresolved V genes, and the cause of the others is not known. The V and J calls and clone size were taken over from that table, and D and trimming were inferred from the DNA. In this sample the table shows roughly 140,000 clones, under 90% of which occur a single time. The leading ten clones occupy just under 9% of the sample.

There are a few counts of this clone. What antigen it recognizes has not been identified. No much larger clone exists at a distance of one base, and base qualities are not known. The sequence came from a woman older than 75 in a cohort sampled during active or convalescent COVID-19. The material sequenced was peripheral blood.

At the DNA level, the sequence is TGTGCCAGCAGCATGGACAGATTCTCTGGAAACACCATATATTTT. Translated, it gives CASSMDRFSGNTIYF. Here the chain combines TRBV6-5 and TRBJ1-3; the D gene is possibly TRBD1, with 6 bases matching. CDR1 and CDR2 were assigned from the germline V gene as MNHEY and SVGAGI. There are 15 amino acids in the CDR3, from cysteine to phenylalanine inclusive. The sequence is cut down to CDR3 DNA, 45 bases in frame from base 1. Deletion took 6 bases off V and 0 bases off J, with a span of 12 bases between the germline ends.